This entry features one T cell receptor beta chain sequence. In the authors' methods: From reference gene primer amplification, estimates of nucleated cell counts were derived. TCRdb's copy holds only in-frame clones and misses some; the assay was immunoSEQ multiplex PCR. That table supplies the V and J calls and clone size; D and trimming were determined from the DNA. The sample has approximately 190,000 clones; approximately 86% are singletons. The data derive from a study of blood T cell repertoires in COVID-19. Study-wide context: The study drew acute and convalescent COVID-19 samples from the United States, Italy and Spain. PBMCs, B-cell-depleted T cells, or T cells provided the cDNA or gDNA that made up the material.

J was trimmed by 6 bases and V by 3 bases; bases with no gene match: 2. CDR1 is SGHRS and CDR2 is YFSETQ in the germline V gene. CDR3 size: 15 residues. Material: peripheral blood. This chain joins TRBV5-1 and TRBJ2-1; 14 bases are shared with TRBD2. The receptor was derived from a man between 70 and 80 years old with active or convalescent COVID-19. The CDR3 loop reads CASSWTSGGINEQFF. The CDR3 DNA sequence: TGCGCCAGCAGCTGGACTAGCGGGGGGATCAATGAGCAGTTCTTC.